Below, 9 T cell receptor beta chains from the same sample are listed, as sequenced in a study of tumor and adjacent non-tumor tissue in lung cancer. TCRbeta libraries were built with three rounds of nested PCR, modified from ARM-PCR. TCRdb ran MiXCR on the multiplex PCR reads and lists one entry per CDR3 protein. The sample has 75,000 to 80,000 distinct CDR3 sequences, 80% to 85% seen once. This sample's RNA came from whole unsorted tissue. Sequenced input: lung tumor tissue. The receptors originated from a woman in her forties or fifties with non-small cell lung cancer.

Comments on this clonotype: This is likely a read error, given that the CDR3 carries no conserved phenylalanine or tryptophan at its end. The DNA is left out, because the CDR3 cannot be placed on it with certainty; the CDR3 is given as TCRdb lists it. This sequence joins TRBV24-1 and TRBJ2-2; TRBD1, the D gene given by the table, was not confirmed from the DNA. Germline loops: CDR1 KGHDR, CDR2 SFDVKD. The CDR3 has 12 amino acids, counting both end residues. The chain's CDR3 is CATEGGIRELFL.

Written as DNA, the CDR3 is TGTGCCAGCAGTTCCCGCCCCGGTGGGGCCGACATCCTGACTTTC. Translated, it gives CASSSRPGGADILTF. The genes are TRBV6-2 or TRBV6-3 and TRBJ2-6; tentative D call: TRBD1 (5 bases). The ends were cut back, 4 bases at V and 14 bases at J, with 21 bases in the middle. The V gene's germline CDR1 is MNHEY and CDR2 SVGEGT. The CDR3 is 15 residues long.

In regard to this clonotype: This CDR3 is missing its conserved last phenylalanine or tryptophan, likely due to a read error. The chain combines TRBV29-1 with TRBJ2-1; tentatively, D is TRBD1 or TRBD2 (5 bases each). V lost 1 base and J 10 bases, leaving 17 bases between the germline ends. CDR3 length: 14 amino acids. CDR1 and CDR2 from the germline V gene are SQVTM and ANQGSEA. The CDR3 reads CSVEGHTGPWEQFL. The CDR3 region has the DNA TGCAGCGTTGAAGGCCACACGGGGCCATGGGAGCAGTTCCTC.

This clonotype is medium-sized. The chain has TRBV11-2 and TRBJ2-2, with D maybe TRBD2 (5 bases). V shed 8 bases and J shed 2 bases, with 21 bases lying between them. Germline assignment: CDR1 SGHAT and CDR2 FQNNGV. This CDR3 region has 17 residues. DNA of the CDR3: TGTGCCAGCGGCAGGTCACTAAGTCGGGGAAACACCGGGGAGCTGTTTTTT. Protein: CASGRSLSRGNTGELFF. Variable domain in full (rest from reference TRBV11-2 and TRBJ2-2): EAGVAQSPRYKIIEKRQSVAFWCNPISGHATLYWYQQILGQGPKLLIQFQNNGVVDDSQLPKDRFSAERLKGVDSTLKIQPAKLEDSAVYLCASGRSLSRGNTGELFFGEGSRLTVL.

With respect to this clonotype: At one of its ends the junction is not consistent with the germline gene, which may arise from a read error. The rearrangement joins TRBV4-1 to TRBJ2-5; 8 nucleotides match TRBD2. CDR3 length: 15 amino acids. From germline, CDR1 is MGHRA and CDR2 YSYEKL. CDR3 region: CASSQGGGAGETQYF. CDR3 DNA sequence: TGCGCCAGCAGCCAAGGGGGGGGAGCGGGAGAGACTCAGTACTTC.

For this clonotype: One junction end does not reproduce the germline sequence, and a read error may be involved. The chain uses TRBV12-3 or TRBV12-4 and TRBJ2-1, with 13 bases matching TRBD2. This CDR3 region has 15 residues. In DNA, the CDR3 is TGTGCCAGCAAACCGGGACTAGCGGGAATCAATGAGCAGGTCTTC. Translating it yields CASKPGLAGINEQVF.

Worth noting for this clonotype: Since no conserved phenylalanine or tryptophan closes the CDR3, a read error is the likely cause. This chain connects TRBV10-3 to TRBJ1-2; the match to TRBD1 covers 8 bases. The germline CDR1 and CDR2 sequences are ENHRY and SYGVKD. Losses at the gene ends were 3 bases for V and 5 bases for J; bases not matched to a gene: 11. CDR3 length: 16 amino acids. The CDR3 here is CAISDRTGREYYGYTL. CDR3 nucleotides: TGTGCCATCAGTGACCGGACAGGGCGAGAATATTATGGCTACACCTTA.

For this clonotype: The junction departs from the called germline gene at one end, perhaps through a read error. The chain employs TRBV6-1 and TRBJ2-1; D is undetermined. Germline values: CDR1 MNHNS, CDR2 SASEGT. The CDR3 extends over 13 amino acids. The CDR3 loop is CASMTTYGNEQFF. The CDR3 DNA follows: TGTGCCAGCATGACGACGTACGGCAATGAGCAGTTTTTC.

Worth noting for this clonotype: Given the absence of the conserved phenylalanine or tryptophan at the CDR3 end, a read error is likely. V usage is TRBV28 and J usage is TRBJ1-2; 11 nucleotides agree with TRBD1. The CDR3 runs to 14 residues. Per germline, CDR1 MDHEN and CDR2 SYDVKM. As DNA, the CDR3 is TGTGCCAGTAGTTCCGGACAGGGGGCTCGTGGCTACACCATC. It encodes CASSSGQGARGYTI.